The sequence of this T cell receptor beta chain was determined in a study of CD4 T cells in relation to SARS-CoV-2 and coronaviruses. Here immunoSEQ multiplex PCR was the method, and the copy in TCRdb shows in-frame clones only, minus some. The profile shows some 11,000 clones, 70% to 80% of them singletons. Germline assignment: CDR1 SQVTM and CDR2 ANQGSEA. This CDR3 is 13 amino acids long. V lost 3 bases, J lost 1 base, and 8 bases lay in between. Unexposed donor CD4+ T cells date from 2011-2018, before the COVID-19 pandemic. CD4+ T cells were isolated from the cells after more than nine days of culture. As concerns this clone: Its antigen is unidentified.

The rearrangement uses TRBV29-1 and TRBJ2-3; either TRBD1 or TRBD2 may fit D (6 bases each). The sequenced sample was CD4+ T cells from PBMCs, cultured in vitro. The clonotype was recovered from a human donor in good health. This CDR3 reads CSVDRGGTDTQYF. CDR3 nucleotides: TGCAGCGTTGATAGGGGGGGCACAGATACGCAGTATTTT.